This T cell receptor (beta chain) was identified during a study of blood T cell repertoires in COVID-19. For the study at large: Specimens from acute and convalescent COVID-19 originated in the United States, Italy and Spain. PBMCs, B-cell-depleted T cells, or T cells provided the cDNA or gDNA that made up the material.

In the source study's methods: From reference gene primer amplification, estimates of nucleated cell counts were derived. Repertoires were generated with immunoSEQ multiplex PCR, while TCRdb's copy carries only in-frame clones and drops some. V, J and clone size derive from that table, while D and trimming were established from the DNA sequence. The sample holds fewer than 65,000 clones, 65% to 80% seen once. Germline V gives CDR1 SNHLY, CDR2 FYNNEI. The CDR3 has 14 amino acids. Trimming at V came to 8 bases and at J to 5 bases, leaving 10 bases not matched to a gene. This TCR derives from a man between 65 and 80 years old with acute or convalescent COVID-19. Input material: peripheral blood. The chain joins TRBV2 to TRBJ2-5; the match to TRBD2 covers 8 bases. The CDR3: CASRPGGAFETQYF. CDR3 sequence (DNA): TGTGCCAGCCGACCCGGGGGGGCGTTTGAGACCCAGTACTTC.